The 29 T cell receptor beta chains presented below share a single source sample, sequenced in a study of PD-1 blockade in mismatch repair-deficient tumors. The protocol was immunoSEQ multiplex PCR, while the TCRdb copy is restricted to in-frame clones and leaves out a portion. The sample lists about 84,000 clones; over 70% were seen once. Sequencing used peripheral blood, obtained 12 weeks after starting pembrolizumab. These receptors were collected from an adult with mismatch repair-deficient cancer.

The gene calls are TRBV4-3 and TRBJ2-7; perhaps TRBD1 as D (6 bases). Per the germline V gene, CDR1 is LGHNA and CDR2 is YSLEER. The V gene lost 0 bases and the J gene lost 1 base, with 13 bases spanning the gap. This CDR3 has 16 amino acids. CDR3 nucleotide sequence: TGCGCCAGCAGCCAAGAGATCCTACAGGGATCCTACGAGCAGTACTTC. Residues: CASSQEILQGSYEQYF.

As DNA, the CDR3 is TGTGCCAGCATCTCAAGGGAAAAACTGTTTTTT. It is translated as CASISREKLFF. The genes are TRBV12-1 and TRBJ1-4. TRBV12-1 is tagged as a pseudogene. This CDR3 contains 11 residues.

The chain joins TRBV4-1 to TRBJ1-2, with 7 bases aligning to TRBD1. V gave up 0 bases and J gave up 1 base; unmatched junction bases: 5. This CDR3 region has 16 residues. Germline CDR1 reads MGHRA; CDR2 reads YSYEKL. The CDR3 nucleotides are TGCGCCAGCAGCCAAGAACCATCAGGGGGTAACTATGGCTACACCTTC. It yields the protein CASSQEPSGGNYGYTF.

The chain recombines TRBV11-1 with TRBJ1-1, with 7 bases identical to TRBD1. The CDR3 is made up of 14 amino acids. Germline V gene data show CDR1 as SGHAT and CDR2 as FQDESV (reference sequence). V gave up 1 base and J gave up 1 base; unmatched junction bases: 0. The CDR3 nucleotides read TGTGCCAGCAGCTTAGGACAGGGGAACACTGAAGCTTTCTTT. Residues: CASSLGQGNTEAFF.

V is TRBV6-1 and J is TRBJ1-1, with TRBD1 as a possible D gene (6 bases). The CDR3 loop spans 18 amino acids. The germline V and J ends were trimmed by 0 bases and 3 bases, with 20 bases remaining between them. Germline CDR1 and CDR2: MNHNS and SASEGT. The CDR3 nucleotides are TGTGCCAGCAGTGAAGCGTCCCCGTGGGGGGGGCAGGACACTGAAGCTTTCTTT. It yields the protein CASSEASPWGGQDTEAFF.

This clone has only a few counts. The chain has TRBV5-6 and TRBJ1-2, with a tentative D call TRBD1 (5 bases). V lost 7 bases, J lost 9 bases, and 10 bases lay in between. CDR3 length: 10 residues. Germline CDR1 and CDR2: SGHDT and YYEEEE. The CDR3 region has the DNA TGTGCCAGCCGGGGGATGAGCTACACCTTC. Residues: CASRGMSYTF.

The chain employs TRBV11-3 and TRBJ2-1, with 15 bases fitting TRBD2. This CDR3 spans 14 amino acids. V lost 5 bases to trimming and J lost 14 bases; unmatched junction nucleotides: 7. Germline CDR1 reads SGHNT; CDR2 reads YENEEA. The DNA of the CDR3 is TGTGCCAGCAGCGACCGGACTAGCGGGAGGGCCGAGTTCTTC. Protein: CASSDRTSGRAEFF.

This clone was found once. The chain joins TRBV25-1 to TRBJ2-7; possible D gene TRBD2, 5 bases. V lost 6 bases, J lost 0 bases, and 15 bases lay in between. CDR3 length equals 15 residues. The germline gives CDR1 MGHDK, CDR2 SYGVNS. The CDR3 spells CASSPWSGSSYEQYF. For the CDR3, the DNA is TGTGCCAGCAGCCCCTGGAGCGGTTCCTCCTACGAGCAGTACTTC.

The chain links TRBV19 to TRBJ2-3; the match to TRBD2 covers 9 bases. Germline CDR1 is LNHDA and CDR2 is SQIVND (reference sequence). The CDR3 length is 16 residues. Trimming cost V 5 bases and J 4 bases; bases outside gene matches: 10. The CDR3 region is CASSLRAGGSPDTQYF. The CDR3 coding sequence is TGTGCCAGTAGTTTGAGGGCGGGAGGGTCCCCAGATACGCAGTATTTT.

The V call is TRBV2, the J call TRBJ1-1; 7 bases line up with TRBD1. Per the germline V gene, CDR1 is SNHLY and CDR2 is FYNNEI. Trimming removed 7 bases from V and 0 bases from J; junction bases left unmatched: 2. The CDR3 has 13 amino acids. In DNA, the CDR3 is TGTGCCAGCACAGGGGGAGTGAACACTGAAGCTTTCTTT. It encodes CASTGGVNTEAFF. The whole variable domain, filled in from reference TRBV2 and TRBJ1-1, reads EPEVTQTPSHQVTQMGQEVILRCVPISNHLYFYWYRQILGQKVEFLVSFYNNEISEKSEIFDDQFSVERPDGSNFTLKIRSTKLEDSAMYFCASTGGVNTEAFFGQGTRLTVV.

This chain links TRBV4-2 with TRBJ2-3; TRBD2 agrees at 12 bases. The germline gives CDR1 LGHNA, CDR2 YNFKEQ. The CDR3 runs to 16 residues. The V segment lost 0 bases and the J segment 7 bases; nucleotides outside the gene matches: 5. The DNA for the CDR3 is TGTGCCAGCAGCCAAGAGAGGACTAGCGGGACTAATACGCAGTATTTT. It specifies CASSQERTSGTNTQYF.

The CDR3 spells CASSKDRIYNEQFF. In DNA form, the CDR3 reads TGTGCCAGCAGCAAAGACAGGATATACAATGAGCAGTTCTTC. V and J are TRBV21-1 and TRBJ2-1; TRBD1 is the table's D call, not checked against the DNA. TRBV21-1 is a known pseudogene. The CDR3 is made up of 14 amino acids.

The chain joins TRBV29-1 to TRBJ1-2; D not resolved. Germline CDR1 SQVTM, CDR2 ANQGSEA. CDR3 length equals 13 residues. V was trimmed by 5 bases and J by 8 bases, leaving 18 bases between them. The CDR3 DNA sequence: TGCAGCGTTCGCTCCCCGAGGGTGGGAGGCTACACCTTC. Translated: CSVRSPRVGGYTF.

The V and J genes are TRBV6-1 and TRBJ1-4, with TRBD1 matching over 7 bases. The CDR3 totals 13 residues. Germline assignment: CDR1 MNHNS and CDR2 SASEGT. V lost 1 base, J lost 8 bases, and 1 base stayed unmatched. CDR3 bases: TGTGCCAGCAGTGAAGTACAGGGGGAAAAACTGTTTTTT. It translates to CASSEVQGEKLFF.

The rearrangement joins TRBV27 to TRBJ2-7; TRBD1 matches at 9 bases. This CDR3 spans 15 amino acids. V was clipped by 6 bases and J by 2 bases; unmatched bases: 8. Germline loops: CDR1 MNHEY, CDR2 SMNVEV (reference sequence). The DNA for the CDR3 is TGTGCCAGCAGCCGACAGGGGGGCCCTACCTACGAGCAGTACTTC. As protein: CASSRQGGPTYEQYF.

V and J are TRBV6-6 and TRBJ2-1; D is possibly TRBD1 or TRBD2 (5 bases each). Germline values: CDR1 MNHNY, CDR2 SVGAGI (reference sequence). Trimming shortened V by 4 bases and J by 6 bases, and 10 bases separated the two germline ends. The CDR3 has 13 amino acids. CDR3 amino acids: CASSLTGPNEQFF. The CDR3 DNA reads TGTGCCAGCAGTTTAACGGGGCCCAATGAGCAGTTCTTC.

The chain carries TRBV29-1 and TRBJ2-3; D not resolved. V was shortened by 4 bases and J by 2 bases, with 4 bases between the two germline ends. Germline values: CDR1 SQVTM, CDR2 ANQGSEA. The CDR3 sequence is 11 residues long. The CDR3 sequence: CSVAYTDTQYF. The CDR3 DNA reads as TGCAGCGTTGCATACACAGATACGCAGTATTTT.

J is TRBJ2-5 and V is TRBV11-2, with 9 positions matching TRBD2. Per germline, CDR1 SGHAT and CDR2 FQNNGV. The J segment lost 5 bases and the V segment lost 2 bases, leaving 3 bases of the junction unmatched. The CDR3 loop spans 14 amino acids. The CDR3 sequence: CASSLRAGGETQYF. The CDR3 DNA sequence: TGTGCCAGCAGCTTAAGGGCGGGAGGGGAGACCCAGTACTTC.

V is TRBV5-8 and J is TRBJ1-2, with D perhaps TRBD1 (5 bases). Between the trimmed V and J ends, which lost 6 bases and 4 bases, there was a span of 13 bases. The CDR3 has 13 amino acids. The germline CDR1 and CDR2 sequences are SGHTS and YDEGEE. The CDR3 reads CASTGPRVYGYTF. The CDR3 nucleotides read TGTGCCAGCACCGGCCCCAGGGTCTATGGCTACACCTTC.

J is TRBJ2-1 and V is TRBV7-2; 13 nucleotides line up with TRBD2. CDR3 size: 15 residues. In germline, CDR1 is SGHTA, CDR2 FQGNSA. The V gene end was trimmed by 5 bases and the J gene end by 8 bases; junction bases not matched to a gene: 6. The CDR3 sequence is CASSPGTSGVDEQFF. CDR3 DNA sequence: TGTGCCAGCAGCCCCGGGACTAGCGGGGTCGATGAGCAGTTCTTC.

In its sample, this clone was seen once. The chain links TRBV5-1 to TRBJ1-2; TRBD1 matches at 11 bases. Germline V gives CDR1 SGHRS, CDR2 YFSETQ. This CDR3 has 14 residues. The V gene end was trimmed by 3 bases and the J gene end by 8 bases; junction bases not matched to a gene: 6. The CDR3 sequence: CASSSGQGAFGYTF. In DNA form, the CDR3 reads TGCGCCAGCAGCTCCGGACAGGGGGCGTTCGGCTACACCTTC.

About this clone itself: One junction end disagrees with the germline gene, perhaps due to a read error. The chain is built from TRBV7-7 and TRBJ2-1; TRBD2 matches at 8 bases. The CDR3 has 14 residues. The germline V gene has CDR1 SSHAT and CDR2 FNYEAQ (reference sequence). CDR3 nucleotide sequence: TGTGCTAGCAGCCCGGGGGGGAGGTACAATGAGCAGTTCTTC. Translated: CASSPGGRYNEQFF.

The V gene is TRBV4-3, the J gene TRBJ1-2; TRBD1 is a possible D gene (5 bases). This CDR3 has 15 amino acids. Germline V lookup: CDR1 LGHNA, CDR2 YSLEER. Trimming took 0 bases from V and 7 from J, leaving 15 bases between them. The CDR3 loop reads CASSQELDSLRGYTF. The CDR3 bases are TGCGCCAGCAGCCAAGAACTCGACAGCCTCCGTGGCTACACCTTC.

This clone was seen repeatedly, ten times or more. The rearrangement uses TRBV19 and TRBJ2-1; D is ambiguous. The CDR3 is made up of 14 amino acids. The germline V gene encodes CDR1 LNHDA and CDR2 SQIVND (reference sequence). Trimming shortened V by 4 bases and J by 7 bases, and 14 bases separated the two germline ends. The CDR3 spells CASSNQATKNEQFF. The CDR3 nucleotides are TGTGCCAGTAGTAACCAAGCTACGAAAAATGAGCAGTTCTTC.

V and J are TRBV7-3 and TRBJ2-6; no clear D. Trimming took off 2 bases at V and 4 bases at J, with 24 bases between the two ends. Germline V gene sequence: CDR1 SGHTA, CDR2 FQGTGA. The CDR3 has 20 amino acids. CDR3 amino acids: CASSLYPPRSNPRGANVLTF. Here the CDR3 DNA reads TGTGCCAGCAGCTTATACCCCCCACGATCTAACCCGCGGGGGGCCAACGTCCTGACTTTC.

This clone was counted between two and nine times. V is TRBV6-1 and J is TRBJ2-2, with D perhaps assigned TRBD1 or TRBD2 (5 bases each). Deletions cut 9 bases from V and 4 bases from J, with 18 bases between. The V gene's germline CDR1 is MNHNS and CDR2 SASEGT. There are 15 residues in the CDR3. CDR3 amino acids: CASSGRRYFTGELFF. The CDR3 DNA follows: TGTGCCAGTTCGGGACGCCGCTATTTCACCGGGGAGCTGTTTTTT.

This clone was picked up a small number of times. The J gene is TRBJ1-1, the V gene TRBV10-1, with D unclear. The germline V and J ends were trimmed by 8 bases and 2 bases, with 12 bases remaining between them. CDR1 and CDR2 (germline): WNHNN, SYGVQD (reference sequence). The CDR3 loop spans 13 amino acids. CDR3 DNA sequence: TGCGCCAGCTCGGAATCAGGAAACACTGAAGCTTTCTTT. As protein: CASSESGNTEAFF.

This clone was found a few times. This rearrangement joins TRBV7-9 to TRBJ2-7; no clear D. Germline V CDR1 and CDR2: SEHNR, FQNEAQ (reference sequence). The CDR3 sequence is 13 residues long. V lost 4 bases and J 5 bases, leaving 12 bases between the germline ends. The DNA for the CDR3 is TGTGCCAGCAGCTCAGCGCGGTGGGACGAGCAGTACTTC. Its protein is CASSSARWDEQYF.

The chain links TRBV19 to TRBJ2-5; TRBD2 is a possible D gene (6 bases). The CDR3 is made up of 16 amino acids. Trimming took 9 bases from V and 2 from J, leaving 22 bases between them. Germline CDR1 is LNHDA and CDR2 is SQIVND (reference sequence). Here the CDR3 reads CASRGSGTGVQETQYF. DNA of the CDR3: TGTGCCAGCCGAGGGTCAGGAACGGGGGTTCAAGAGACCCAGTACTTC.